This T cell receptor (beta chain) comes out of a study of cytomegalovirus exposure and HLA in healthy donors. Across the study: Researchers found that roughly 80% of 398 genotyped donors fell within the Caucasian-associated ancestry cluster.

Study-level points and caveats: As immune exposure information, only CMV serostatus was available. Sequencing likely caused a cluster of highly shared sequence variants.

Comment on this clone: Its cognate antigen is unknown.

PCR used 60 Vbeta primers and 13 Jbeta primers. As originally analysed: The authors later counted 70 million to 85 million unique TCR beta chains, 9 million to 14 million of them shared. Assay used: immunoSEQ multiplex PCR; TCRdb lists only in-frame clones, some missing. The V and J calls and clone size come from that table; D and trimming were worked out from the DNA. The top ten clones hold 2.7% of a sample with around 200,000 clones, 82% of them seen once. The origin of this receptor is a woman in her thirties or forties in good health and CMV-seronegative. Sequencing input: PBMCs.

CDR3 DNA: TGTGCCAGTAGTACCGGGACAGGGTCCTACGAGCAGTACTTC. This encodes CASSTGTGSYEQYF. The chain recombines TRBV19 with TRBJ2-7; 9 bases align to TRBD1. Germline values: CDR1 LNHDA, CDR2 SQIVND (reference sequence). CDR3 length equals 14 residues. V lost 4 bases to trimming and J lost 1 base; unmatched junction nucleotides: 2.